This T cell receptor beta chain was captured in a study of control samples from healthy donors and cancer patients. The table came from immunoSEQ multiplex PCR; TCRdb's copy has only in-frame clones and leaves some out. The sample records fewer than 120,000 clones, more than 75% being singletons. Sequencing used PBMCs. The TCR comes from an older woman with lung cancer.

The CDR3 reads CASTATASYEQYF. CDR3 nucleotides: TGTGCCAGCACCGCTACGGCGAGCTACGAGCAGTACTTC. The V call is TRBV7-6, the J call TRBJ2-7, with D uncertain. Germline V gene data show CDR1 as SGHVS and CDR2 as FNYEAQ. V was pared by 7 bases and J by 3 bases, with 13 bases between. There are 13 residues in the CDR3.